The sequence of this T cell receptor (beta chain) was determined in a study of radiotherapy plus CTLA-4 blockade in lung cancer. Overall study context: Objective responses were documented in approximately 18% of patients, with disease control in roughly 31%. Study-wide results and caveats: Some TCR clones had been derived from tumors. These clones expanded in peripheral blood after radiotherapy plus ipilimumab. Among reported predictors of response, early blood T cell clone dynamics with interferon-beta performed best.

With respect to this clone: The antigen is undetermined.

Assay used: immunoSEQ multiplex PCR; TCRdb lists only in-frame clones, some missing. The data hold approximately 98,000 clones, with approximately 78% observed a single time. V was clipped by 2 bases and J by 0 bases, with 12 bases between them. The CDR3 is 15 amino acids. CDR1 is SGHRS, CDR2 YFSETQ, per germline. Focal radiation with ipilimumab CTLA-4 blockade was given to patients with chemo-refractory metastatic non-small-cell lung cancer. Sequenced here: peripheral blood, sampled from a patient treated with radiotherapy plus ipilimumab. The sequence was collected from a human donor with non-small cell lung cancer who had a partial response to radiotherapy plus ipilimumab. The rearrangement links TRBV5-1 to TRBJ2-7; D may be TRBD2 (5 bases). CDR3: CASSFGPTSSYEQYF. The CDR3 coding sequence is TGCGCCAGCAGCTTTGGGCCTACTAGCTCCTACGAGCAGTACTTC.